This T cell receptor beta chain was recorded in a study of blood T cells in healthy people across ages. Study results and caveats: Age brought a roughly linear fall in TCR beta diversity measured per million T cells.

A few counts support this clonotype. Its antigen is undetermined. This CDR3 region has 13 residues. Germline values: CDR1 MDHEN, CDR2 SYDVKM. With 6 bases removed from V and 6 bases from J, the gap between germline ends came to 13 bases. The authors ran a second PCR of roughly 6 to 12 cycles using a sample-barcoded 5' primer and a J-beta primer mix. TCRdb independently ran MiXCR on the 5' RACE reads; one entry per CDR3 protein. Found here are about 780,000 distinct CDR3 sequences, under 30% of them singletons; the top ten hold roughly 3.1%. These same records also appear under a second study, on T cells of mothers and their children. That paper adds: Reads recorded for TCR beta CDR3 numbered over 8 million per mother and about 3 million per child.

The source is a boy between 10 and 17 years old in good health. The chain has TRBV28 and TRBJ2-3; perhaps TRBD2 as D (6 bases). The source material was blood. CDR3 loop: CASSPWTIDTQYF. DNA of the CDR3: TGTGCCAGCAGCCCCTGGACTATCGATACGCAGTATTTT.